These 26 T cell receptor beta chains were all obtained from the same sample, sequenced in a study of cytomegalovirus exposure and HLA in healthy donors (dated by TCRdb to between 2016 and 2019). Receptor libraries were prepared by the immunoSEQ multiplex PCR assay. For the multiplex PCR, a mixture combining 60 forward primers for TCR Vbeta segments and 13 reverse primers for TCR Jbeta segments was used. Held by TCRdb, this immuneACCESS table contains in-frame sequences only and omits some clones. Under half of the omission traces to an unresolved V gene where checked; the cause of the rest is unknown. Counted in this sample were 100,000 to 150,000 clones; about 76% of them appeared once. The ten top clones hold 6.5% to 8% of the sample. Sample: PBMCs. Receptor source: a man between 35 and 55 years old in good health and CMV-seropositive.

This chain joins TRBV9 and TRBJ2-3, with TRBD2 matching over 14 bases. Germline lookup yields CDR1 SGDLS and CDR2 YYNGEE. The CDR3 totals 18 residues. Losses at the gene ends were 4 bases for V and 6 bases for J; bases not matched to a gene: 13. This CDR3 is CASSRGNRGLAGADTQYF. DNA for the CDR3: TGTGCCAGCAGCCGGGGTAACCGGGGACTAGCGGGAGCGGATACGCAGTATTTT.

This chain's CDR3 is CAISVLDRGYNEQFF. In DNA, the CDR3 is TGTGCCATCAGTGTCTTGGACAGGGGGTACAATGAGCAGTTCTTC. V and J are TRBV10-3 and TRBJ2-1; 10 nucleotides agree with TRBD1. Germline V gives CDR1 ENHRY, CDR2 SYGVKD. This CDR3 has 15 amino acids. Trimming took 4 bases from V and 4 from J; bases not matched to a gene: 4.

This clone showed up just once. V usage is TRBV10-3 and J usage is TRBJ1-2, with TRBD1 identical over 8 bases. V lost 5 bases to trimming and J lost 7 bases; unmatched junction nucleotides: 9. Germline CDR1 ENHRY, CDR2 SYGVKD. The CDR3 runs to 14 residues. The CDR3 region has the DNA TGTGCCATCAGTATGCAGGGGGCATCGTCTGGCTACACCTTC. Its protein product is CAISMQGASSGYTF.

This clone was observed a single time. The V gene is TRBV11-1, the J gene TRBJ2-1; 9 bases agree with TRBD2. Germline V gene lookup returns CDR1 SGHAT and CDR2 FQDESV (reference sequence). The CDR3 has 15 amino acids. Unmatched junction bases numbered 5, after V lost 5 bases and J lost 3 bases. The chain's CDR3 is CASSQNSGGYNEQFF. The CDR3 region has the DNA TGTGCCAGCAGCCAAAATAGCGGGGGCTACAATGAGCAGTTCTTC.

This chain joins TRBV6-5 and TRBJ1-1; 8 bases line up with TRBD1. The V gene end was trimmed by 7 bases and the J gene end by 5 bases; junction bases not matched to a gene: 12. This CDR3 is built from 15 residues. Looked up from germline, CDR1 is MNHEY and CDR2 is SVGAGI. The DNA of the CDR3 is TGTGCCAGCACCACCAACCACAGGGGGGCTACTGAAGCTTTCTTT. Its translation is CASTTNHRGATEAFF.

V gene TRBV6-4 combines with J gene TRBJ1-2; TRBD1 might be the D (5 bases). V gave up 3 bases and J gave up 8 bases, with 10 bases separating them. CDR3 size: 12 residues. The V gene's germline CDR1 is MRHNA and CDR2 SNTAGT. CDR3 in amino acids: CASSDQGLGYTF. The CDR3 region has the DNA TGTGCCAGCAGTGATCAGGGACTCGGCTACACCTTC.

The V gene is TRBV2, the J gene TRBJ2-3; TRBD1 agrees at 8 bases. Germline CDR1 reads SNHLY; CDR2 reads FYNNEI. The CDR3 totals 17 residues. The junction had 13 bases not matched to a gene; V was cut back by 7 bases and J by 1 base. The CDR3 sequence is CASTRLGGQGRTDTQYF. CDR3 DNA sequence: TGTGCCAGCACAAGGTTAGGAGGACAGGGACGCACAGATACGCAGTATTTT.

The chain carries TRBV2 and TRBJ2-7, with unresolved D. This CDR3 is built from 11 residues. The V gene's germline CDR1 is SNHLY and CDR2 FYNNEI. V was pared by 6 bases and J by 3 bases, with 6 bases between. The CDR3 coding sequence is TGTGCCAGCAGGTCAGACTACGAGCAGTACTTC. Amino acid sequence: CASRSDYEQYF.

V usage is TRBV5-4 and J usage is TRBJ2-1; TRBD2 agrees at 15 bases. With 4 bases clipped from V and 4 bases from J, the junction kept 12 bases outside the gene matches. Germline V gene data show CDR1 as SGHNT and CDR2 as YYREEE (reference sequence). The CDR3 loop spans 19 amino acids. The CDR3 nucleotides read TGTGCCAGCAGCACGGGACTAGCGGGGGGCCCCCCCGTTTACAATGAGCAGTTCTTC. Translating gives CASSTGLAGGPPVYNEQFF.

This rearrangement joins TRBV19 to TRBJ1-2, with 9 bases that match TRBD1. CDR3 size: 15 residues. Looked up from germline, CDR1 is LNHDA and CDR2 is SQIVND (reference sequence). After removal of 7 bases from V and 8 bases from J, the junction contained 14 bases not matched to a gene. CDR3 bases: TGTGCCAGTACATTCCGGGACAGGGTGAGGAACGGCTACACCTTC. This encodes CASTFRDRVRNGYTF.

This clone was seen only a few times. This chain uses TRBV15 with TRBJ2-7; 9 bases fit TRBD2. Germline CDR1 LNHNV, CDR2 YYDKDF (reference sequence). There are 18 residues in the CDR3. With V trimmed by 4 bases and J by 10 bases, 23 bases remained unmatched. In nucleotides, the CDR3 is TGTGCCACCAGCACTCAGGACACGGGACTAGCCATGTCCTGTAGACAGTACTTC. Amino acid sequence: CATSTQDTGLAMSCRQYF.

The rearrangement uses TRBV5-1 and TRBJ1-1; 7 nucleotides agree with TRBD1. This CDR3 region has 13 residues. Germline trimming cut 6 bases from V and 3 bases from J; bases unmatched to any gene: 5. In germline, CDR1 is SGHRS, CDR2 YFSETQ. The CDR3: CASTRQGDTEAFF. Here the CDR3 DNA reads TGCGCCAGCACCCGACAGGGCGACACTGAAGCTTTCTTT. Variable domain in full (rest from reference TRBV5-1 and TRBJ1-1): KAGVTQTPRYLIKTRGQQVTLSCSPISGHRSVSWYQQTPGQGLQFLFEYFSETQRNKGNFPGRFSGRQFSNSRSEMNVSTLELGDSALYLCASTRQGDTEAFFGQGTRLTVV.

The V and J genes are TRBV7-8 and TRBJ1-5; 10 bases are a match to TRBD1. This CDR3 is 14 amino acids long. Germline-derived CDR1 and CDR2 are SGHVS and FQNEAQ. Trimming cost V 5 bases and J 2 bases; bases outside gene matches: 0. The CDR3 coding sequence is TGTGCCAGCAGCGGGACAGGGGGCAATCAGCCCCAGCATTTT. This translates into CASSGTGGNQPQHF.

J is TRBJ2-7 and V is TRBV27, with TRBD2 identical over 13 bases. The CDR3 is made up of 17 amino acids. CDR1 is MNHEY and CDR2 is SMNVEV in the germline V gene (reference sequence). The V and J ends lost 5 bases and 4 bases, in that order; junction bases with no gene match: 11. The DNA for the CDR3 is TGTGCCAGCAGTCTCAGGGACACTAGCGGGAGGGCGTACGAGCAGTACTTC. It is translated as CASSLRDTSGRAYEQYF.

This clone appeared once. The chain is built from TRBV6-6 and TRBJ1-6, with TRBD1 matching 7 bases. V shed 2 bases, J shed 7 bases, and the junction held 5 bases outside the gene matches. This CDR3 has 15 residues. Germline CDR1 is MNHNY and CDR2 is SVGAGI (reference sequence). CDR3: CASSYGRGKNSPLHF. The CDR3 nucleotides read TGTGCCAGCAGTTACGGCAGGGGGAAAAATTCACCCCTCCACTTT.

This chain connects TRBV7-9 to TRBJ1-4, with 8 bases matching TRBD1. The CDR3 has 16 residues. Germline CDR1 reads SEHNR; CDR2 reads FQNEAQ (reference sequence). V trimming: 0 bases; J trimming: 7 bases; junction bases outside the gene matches: 7. As DNA, the CDR3 is TGTGCCAGCAGCTTAGCTCGGACAGGGATGGGTGAAAAACTGTTTTTT. The encoded protein is CASSLARTGMGEKLFF.

J is TRBJ2-7 and V is TRBV7-2, with 8 nucleotides matching TRBD2. The germline gives CDR1 SGHTA, CDR2 FQGNSA. The CDR3 is 13 amino acids. The ends lost 4 bases at V and 5 bases at J; junction bases unmatched: 4. The CDR3: CASSSTSEHEQYF. Here the CDR3 DNA reads TGTGCCAGCAGCTCGACTAGCGAACACGAGCAGTACTTC.

V usage is TRBV19 and J usage is TRBJ2-5, with 10 bases fitting TRBD2. V gave up 6 bases and J gave up 5 bases; unmatched junction bases: 3. From germline, CDR1 is LNHDA and CDR2 SQIVND (reference sequence). The CDR3 extends over 13 amino acids. The CDR3 sequence: CASSASGSETQYF. The CDR3 coding sequence is TGTGCCAGTAGCGCTAGCGGGAGTGAGACCCAGTACTTC.

The CDR3 loop reads CASQRQRLNYGYTF. CDR3 coding DNA: TGCGCCAGCCAACGGCAGAGACTCAACTATGGCTACACCTTC. The V and J genes are TRBV23-1 and TRBJ1-2, with D unresolved. TRBV23-1 is labeled an ORF, and its function is uncertain. V was trimmed by 8 bases and J by 2 bases, leaving 15 bases between them. The length of the CDR3 is 14 residues.

Only a few counts were recorded for this clone. The rearrangement uses TRBV9 and TRBJ1-2, with D perhaps TRBD1 (5 bases). Germline CDR1 and CDR2: SGDLS and YYNGEE. V lost 0 bases, J lost 7 bases, and 13 bases lay in between. This CDR3 has 14 amino acids. CDR3 bases: TGTGCCAGCAGCGTAGCCGCCCAGGGCTTTGGCTACACCTTC. It specifies CASSVAAQGFGYTF.

The V gene is TRBV7-9, the J gene TRBJ2-1; 7 bases match TRBD2. The junction had 4 bases not matched to a gene; V was cut back by 6 bases and J by 8 bases. Germline V gene lookup returns CDR1 SEHNR and CDR2 FQNEAQ (reference sequence). CDR3 length: 12 amino acids. The CDR3 DNA sequence: TGTGCCAGCAGACCTACTAGCGATGAGCAGTTCTTC. This sequence encodes CASRPTSDEQFF. Filled out from reference TRBV7-9 and TRBJ2-1, the complete variable domain reads DTGVSQNPRHKITKRGQNVTFRCDPISEHNRLYWYRQTLGQGPEFLTYFQNEAQLEKSRLLSDRFSAERPKGSFSTLEIQRTEQGDSAMYLCASRPTSDEQFFGPGTRLTVL.

The chain combines TRBV19 with TRBJ1-2; 10 bases agree with TRBD1. Unmatched junction bases numbered 11, after V lost 3 bases and J lost 7 bases. The CDR3 spans 16 residues. Germline loops: CDR1 LNHDA, CDR2 SQIVND (reference sequence). The CDR3: CASSMSWTGGRSGYTF. The CDR3 DNA follows: TGTGCCAGTAGTATGTCATGGACAGGGGGGAGAAGTGGCTACACCTTC.

In DNA, the CDR3 is TGCGCCAGCAGCCCGGACGCCCTACGACAGCCCTTGAATGAAAAACTGTTTTTT. This encodes CASSPDALRQPLNEKLFF. The V and J genes are TRBV5-1 and TRBJ1-4; D may be TRBD1 (5 bases). V lost 4 bases and J lost 5, with 24 bases in between. Germline V gene sequence: CDR1 SGHRS, CDR2 YFSETQ. The CDR3 extends over 18 amino acids. Full variable domain (rest looked up from reference TRBV5-1 and TRBJ1-4): KAGVTQTPRYLIKTRGQQVTLSCSPISGHRSVSWYQQTPGQGLQFLFEYFSETQRNKGNFPGRFSGRQFSNSRSEMNVSTLELGDSALYLCASSPDALRQPLNEKLFFGSGTQLSVL.

The J gene is TRBJ2-1, the V gene TRBV7-9; D possibly corresponds to TRBD2 (7 bases). V was pared by 2 bases and J by 2 bases, with 13 bases between. This CDR3 contains 16 residues. CDR1 is SEHNR, CDR2 FQNEAQ, per germline (reference sequence). The CDR3 bases are TGTGCCAGCAGCTTACGGAGGGGGGGCACCTACAATGAGCAGTTCTTC. It yields the protein CASSLRRGGTYNEQFF.

The chain has TRBV4-2 and TRBJ1-4; 8 bases are a match to TRBD1. This CDR3 has 15 amino acids. J was trimmed by 6 bases and V by 1 base; bases with no gene match: 4. Germline V gene sequence: CDR1 LGHNA, CDR2 YNFKEQ. CDR3 bases: TGTGCCAGCAGCCAAGGCCCGGGACAGGATGAAAAACTGTTTTTT. Translation gives CASSQGPGQDEKLFF.

The J gene is TRBJ1-1, the V gene TRBV6-5; tentatively, D is TRBD1 (6 bases). The CDR3 extends over 13 amino acids. In germline, CDR1 is MNHEY, CDR2 SVGAGI. Trimming removed 6 bases at V and 2 bases at J, with 10 bases between. CDR3 residues: CASSRTANTEAFF. DNA of the CDR3: TGTGCCAGCAGCCGGACAGCTAACACTGAAGCTTTCTTT.